The 22 T cell receptor beta chains listed next were all sequenced from one sample in a study of T cells in localized non-small cell lung cancer. Clones were read by immunoSEQ multiplex PCR, and TCRdb kept only the in-frame ones, dropping some. The profile covers 50,000 to 70,000 clones, with roughly 90% appearing a single time and approximately 20% taken by the ten largest. This material consisted of peripheral blood, taken before any cancer treatment. These receptors all come from a man between 40 and 70 years old with stage I lung adenocarcinoma.

Notes on this clone: The junction differs from germline at one of its ends, possibly a read error. DNA for the CDR3: TGTGCTAGCAGCCCCAGACTAGCAGGCGAGCAGTTCTTC. It translates to CASSPRLAGEQFF. The chain combines TRBV7-7 with TRBJ2-1; 7 bases line up with TRBD2. Germline CDR1 reads SSHAT; CDR2 reads FNYEAQ (reference sequence). The CDR3 sequence is 13 residues long.

The rearrangement uses TRBV5-6 and TRBJ1-3, with D possibly being TRBD1 (5 bases). V dropped 1 base and J dropped 2 bases, with 7 bases sitting between them. The germline gives CDR1 SGHDT, CDR2 YYEEEE. This CDR3 has 14 amino acids. CDR3 bases: TGTGCCAGCAGCTTGCTGGGACCTGGAAACACCATATATTTT. Its translation: CASSLLGPGNTIYF.

The rearrangement uses TRBV28 and TRBJ2-1; D not resolved. Per the germline V gene, CDR1 is MDHEN and CDR2 is SYDVKM. The CDR3 runs 16 residues. Trimming removed 6 bases at V and 0 bases at J, with 15 bases between. In DNA form, the CDR3 reads TGTGCCAGCAGCTCGGAACCGGCCCGCTCCTACAATGAGCAGTTCTTC. It encodes CASSSEPARSYNEQFF.

The rearrangement uses TRBV4-3 and TRBJ2-7; D not certain. Germline lookup yields CDR1 LGHNA and CDR2 YSLEER. V lost 6 bases to trimming and J lost 2 bases, with 11 bases between them. The CDR3 is 13 amino acids. The CDR3 region has the DNA TGCGCCAGCAGTCCTCCGGACCCCTACGAGCAGTACTTC. It is translated as CASSPPDPYEQYF.

This chain links TRBV5-1 with TRBJ2-3; the match to TRBD1 covers 8 bases. The CDR3 is made up of 17 amino acids. CDR1 and CDR2 from the germline V gene are SGHRS and YFSETQ. The J segment lost 4 bases and the V segment lost 1 base, leaving 11 bases of the junction unmatched. DNA for the CDR3: TGCGCCAGCAGCTTGTCCAGGGGGCGCGGTGGGTCAGATACGCAGTATTTT. This translates into CASSLSRGRGGSDTQYF.

This chain uses TRBV2 with TRBJ2-3; D possibly matches TRBD1 or TRBD2 (6 bases each). Trimming took 6 bases from V and 3 from J, leaving 16 bases between them. The CDR3 is made up of 15 amino acids. The V gene's germline CDR1 is SNHLY and CDR2 FYNNEI. The CDR3 DNA follows: TGTGCCAGCAGAAGCTCCGGGGGCGTTACAGATACGCAGTATTTT. Amino acids: CASRSSGGVTDTQYF.

The CDR3 loop is CASSLGVSYNEQFF. CDR3 in DNA: TGCGCCAGCAGCTTGGGGGTCAGCTACAATGAGCAGTTCTTC. The chain has TRBV5-1 and TRBJ2-1, with D unresolved. Germline values: CDR1 SGHRS, CDR2 YFSETQ. The CDR3 consists of 14 residues. The V and J ends lost 0 bases and 3 bases respectively, with 7 bases between them.

This chain connects TRBV9 to TRBJ2-1; 7 positions match TRBD2. This CDR3 is 17 amino acids long. Germline V gene sequence: CDR1 SGDLS, CDR2 YYNGEE. Trimming at V came to 3 bases and at J to 5 bases, leaving 14 bases not matched to a gene. CDR3 bases: TGTGCCAGCAGCGCCACCAGCCTTAGCGGGCGAAACAATGAGCAGTTCTTC. Residues: CASSATSLSGRNNEQFF.

The rearrangement joins TRBV4-3 to TRBJ2-1; 8 nucleotides agree with TRBD2. Germline values: CDR1 LGHNA, CDR2 YSLEER. The length of the CDR3 is 16 residues. Losses at the gene ends were 3 bases for V and 2 bases for J; bases not matched to a gene: 6. In DNA form, the CDR3 reads TGCGCCAGCAGCCAGGATAGCGGGGTAACCTACAATGAGCAGTTCTTC. It specifies CASSQDSGVTYNEQFF.

The CDR3 coding sequence is TGCGCCAGCAGTGGGGCGGGAGAGGCAGATACGCAGTATTTT. Translation gives CASSGAGEADTQYF. V usage is TRBV4-1 and J usage is TRBJ2-3; 7 bases align to TRBD2. Trimming cost V 6 bases and J 4 bases; bases outside gene matches: 7. CDR3 size: 14 residues. Germline V gene lookup returns CDR1 MGHRA and CDR2 YSYEKL.

The J gene is TRBJ2-3, the V gene TRBV7-9; 9 bases agree with TRBD1. Per germline, CDR1 SEHNR and CDR2 FQNEAQ (reference sequence). CDR3 length equals 15 residues. V lost 11 bases, J lost 5 bases, and 14 bases stayed unmatched. The CDR3 spells CAGSGGQGYGDTQYF. CDR3 DNA sequence: TGTGCCGGATCAGGCGGACAGGGGTACGGAGATACGCAGTATTTT.

This clone was counted once. V is TRBV6-1 and J is TRBJ2-7; 10 bases are a match to TRBD2. Germline V gene sequence: CDR1 MNHNS, CDR2 SASEGT. With V trimmed by 2 bases and J by 4 bases, 5 bases remained unmatched. This CDR3 region has 15 residues. In DNA form, the CDR3 reads TGTGCCAGCAGTGAACTAGCGGGAGTTTCGTACGAGCAGTACTTC. Protein product: CASSELAGVSYEQYF.

V and J are TRBV7-9 and TRBJ2-1; no definite D call. Trimming shortened V by 1 base and J by 4 bases, and 8 bases separated the two germline ends. CDR3 size: 14 residues. Germline values: CDR1 SEHNR, CDR2 FQNEAQ (reference sequence). The CDR3, as DNA: TGTGCCAGCAGCTTAGAAGGAGAATACAATGAGCAGTTCTTC. Amino acid sequence: CASSLEGEYNEQFF. Supplemented by reference TRBV7-9 and TRBJ2-1, the full variable domain reads DTGVSQNPRHKITKRGQNVTFRCDPISEHNRLYWYRQTLGQGPEFLTYFQNEAQLEKSRLLSDRFSAERPKGSFSTLEIQRTEQGDSAMYLCASSLEGEYNEQFFGPGTRLTVL.

The chain uses TRBV5-6 and TRBJ2-7; D not certain. Germline CDR1 SGHDT, CDR2 YYEEEE. V lost 0 bases and J lost 0, with 7 bases in between. This CDR3 spans 14 amino acids. The CDR3 sequence is CASSLVVSSYEQYF. In DNA, the CDR3 is TGTGCCAGCAGCTTGGTAGTCAGCTCCTACGAGCAGTACTTC.

The V gene is TRBV6-5, the J gene TRBJ1-3; D call uncertain. CDR1 and CDR2 from the germline V gene are MNHEY and SVGAGI. The CDR3 loop spans 15 amino acids. Trimming took 2 bases from V and 2 from J, leaving 10 bases between them. CDR3 in amino acids: CASSYADNPGNTIYF. CDR3 nucleotides: TGTGCCAGCAGTTACGCGGATAACCCTGGAAACACCATATATTTT.

CDR3 DNA sequence: TGTGCCAGCAGCCTGACAGCGAACACCGGGGAGCTGTTTTTT. Its translation: CASSLTANTGELFF. The rearrangement joins TRBV7-9 to TRBJ2-2, with a possible D match to TRBD1 (5 bases). V lost 5 bases and J lost 0, with 7 bases in between. The CDR3 extends over 14 amino acids. The germline gives CDR1 SEHNR, CDR2 FQNEAQ (reference sequence). The variable domain in full, with the rest retrieved from reference TRBV7-9 and TRBJ2-2, is DTGVSQNPRHKITKRGQNVTFRCDPISEHNRLYWYRQTLGQGPEFLTYFQNEAQLEKSRLLSDRFSAERPKGSFSTLEIQRTEQGDSAMYLCASSLTANTGELFFGEGSRLTVL.

V and J are TRBV12-5 and TRBJ1-3, with D possibly TRBD1 on 6 matching bases. Trimming removed 6 bases at V and 4 bases at J, with 13 bases between. Germline CDR1 LGHNT, CDR2 FRNRAP. This CDR3 has 14 residues. The CDR3 loop is CASGSQGAGNTIYF. The CDR3 coding sequence is TGTGCTAGTGGCTCACAGGGTGCCGGAAACACCATATATTTT.

V gene TRBV6-5 combines with J gene TRBJ2-5; 8 bases are shared with TRBD2. This CDR3 has 13 amino acids. V lost 8 bases and J lost 7; bases outside the gene matches: 9. From germline, CDR1 is MNHEY and CDR2 SVGAGI. CDR3 amino acids: CASWGTGGMTQYF. The CDR3 nucleotides read TGTGCCAGCTGGGGCACGGGGGGGATGACCCAGTACTTC.

The rearrangement uses TRBV7-2 and TRBJ2-7; 8 bases are shared with TRBD1. The V gene end was trimmed by 1 base and the J gene end by 4 bases; junction bases not matched to a gene: 6. Per the germline V gene, CDR1 is SGHTA and CDR2 is FQGNSA. This CDR3 region has 15 residues. CDR3 in DNA: TGTGCCAGCAGCTTAGTGTCAGGGGGCGGGTACGAGCAGTACTTC. This codes for CASSLVSGGGYEQYF.

The chain links TRBV2 to TRBJ2-3, with D perhaps matching TRBD2 (5 bases). Between the trimmed V and J ends, which lost 3 bases and 0 bases, there was a span of 10 bases. From germline, CDR1 is SNHLY and CDR2 FYNNEI. The CDR3 is 15 residues long. CDR3 in amino acids: CASSDGGYSTDTQYF. CDR3 nucleotide sequence: TGTGCCAGCAGTGATGGCGGGTACAGCACAGATACGCAGTATTTT.

V and J are TRBV5-1 and TRBJ2-7; 13 bases agree with TRBD2. The CDR3 totals 14 residues. Germline V lookup: CDR1 SGHRS, CDR2 YFSETQ. The V segment lost 4 bases and the J segment 5 bases; nucleotides outside the gene matches: 3. Here the CDR3 DNA reads TGCGCCAGCAGCCCGGGACTAGCGGGAAACGAGCAGTACTTC. It codes for CASSPGLAGNEQYF.

The V call is TRBV27, the J call TRBJ1-1; no firm D call. Germline values: CDR1 MNHEY, CDR2 SMNVEV (reference sequence). V lost 4 bases and J 1 base, leaving 1 base between the germline ends. The CDR3 is 11 residues long. CDR3 nucleotides: TGTGCCAGCAGTTCGAACACTGAAGCTTTCTTT. Encoded protein: CASSSNTEAFF.